The rows below give T cell receptor beta chains drawn from one sample of a study of immune characteristics of hereditary and idiopathic chronic pancreatitis. Produced via immunoSEQ multiplex PCR; TCRdb's table is partial and in-frame only. The table has 1,700 or so clones, more than 65% seen once. The sample comprised pancreas tissue with hereditary chronic pancreatitis. These TCRs come from a human donor with chronic pancreatitis. CDR3s include the opening cysteine and the closing phenylalanine or tryptophan.

cdr3_length v_call cdr3_aa
15 TRBV4-2 CASSQDRLGIYEQYF
16 TRBV5-4 CASSTASGGFQETQYF
13 TRBV6-4 CASSDSDKNEQFF
14 TRBV30 CAWSTDRAFTEAFF
14 TRBV21-1 CASNRRQGLDGYTF
16 TRBV6-1 CASSEASGQGRTPLHF
16 TRBV11-1 CASSPKTSGSYNEQFF
15 TRBV6-4 CASSDSSGGADTQYF
13 TRBV7-2 CASSLVRGETQYF
17 TRBV28 CASRRPTGQGAYYGYTF
16 TRBV9 CASSVDVGGQVRGYTF
15 TRBV6-4 CASSDSPGGTDTQYF
15 TRBV6-2/TRBV6-3 CASSPDGYSGNTIYF
16 TRBV5-1 CASSLQVDSGLYGYTF
14 TRBV6-1 CASSEAGGYNEQFF
15 TRBV6-5 CASSQQGRPNTEAFF
17 TRBV7-5 CARSLESGALRDTEAFF
13 TRBV10-2 CASTRTGGNEQFF
15 TRBV4-3 CASSRTGKANYGYTF
13 TRBV5-5 CASSLQGAGELFF
18 TRBV7-3 CASSSPTRLAGVNNEQFF
15 TRBV7-9 CASAPGTGEGETQYF
14 TRBV19 CASSGTGGGQPQHF
15 TRBV7-9 CASSQGQGSIYEQYF
16 TRBV28 CASSPSWGGGTDTQYF
13 TRBV29-1 CSVEGEKGRGYTF
16 TRBV29-1 CSVEPSDRGSYNEQFF
14 TRBV4-2 CASSQGGDTGELFF
15 TRBV6-4 CASSEDAGGGNEQFF
14 TRBV7-2 CASRGLAGTDTQYF
13 TRBV28 CASRSVYLNEQFF
16 TRBV10-3 CAISEPVRTGKYEQYF
14 TRBV7-2 CASSGDSRGQPQHF
14 TRBV6-4 CASSEGLATNEQFF
13 TRBV18 CASSPALAETQYF
14 TRBV27 CASSAGTANTEAFF
13 TRBV12-3/TRBV12-4 CASSSTGRAEAFF
15 TRBV7-8 CASSLAHTASYGYTF
16 TRBV29-1 CSVEAQERSSYNEQFF
14 TRBV6-5 CASSYDDKTDTQYF
14 TRBV5-1 CASSLVAENTEAFF
15 TRBV30 CAWSFKLAGGTELFF
13 TRBV9 CASSVGEGNTIYF
15 TRBV6-2/TRBV6-3 CASSYSTSGGYEQYF
17 TRBV5-4 CASSFRKPLGGKNIQYF
16 TRBV3-1/TRBV3-2 CASSQKGQGAYYGYTF
14 TRBV13 CASSLGAATNEQFF
14 TRBV5-1 CASSSVGSTDTQYF
15 TRBV6-1 CASSEIEQGYNEQFF
14 TRBV7-9 CASSLGGLDYGYTF
15 TRBV30 CAWSEGTSDYNEQFF
14 TRBV3-1/TRBV3-2 CASRATSGGYEQYF
12 TRBV27 CASSQNTGLQFF
18 TRBV9 CASSHNRGRGSGANVLTF
14 TRBV6-4 CASSVGDPTDTQYF
15 TRBV7-9 CASSLGTTEGSEQFF
14 TRBV6-4 CASSERASTDTQYF
13 TRBV29-1 CSSSTGLNEKLFF
15 TRBV27 CASSYGQGPSYEQYF